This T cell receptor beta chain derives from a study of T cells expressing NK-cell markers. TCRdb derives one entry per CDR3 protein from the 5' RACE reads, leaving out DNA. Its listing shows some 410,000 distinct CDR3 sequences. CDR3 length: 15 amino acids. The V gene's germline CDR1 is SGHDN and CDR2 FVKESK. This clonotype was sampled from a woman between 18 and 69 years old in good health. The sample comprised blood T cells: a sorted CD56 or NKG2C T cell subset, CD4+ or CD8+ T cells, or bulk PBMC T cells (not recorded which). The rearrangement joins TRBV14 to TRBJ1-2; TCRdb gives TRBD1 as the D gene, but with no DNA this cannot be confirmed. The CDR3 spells CASSQQHGASYGYTF.